Listed below are T cell receptor beta chains from one sample, sequenced in a study of blood T cell repertoires in COVID-19. Here immunoSEQ multiplex PCR was the method, and the copy in TCRdb shows in-frame clones only, minus some. The sample lists fewer than 500,000 clones; nearly 90% were seen once. Sequenced sample: PBMCs or T cells enriched from blood (not recorded which). Receptor source: a woman younger than 35 with acute COVID-19. Both conserved end residues are part of each CDR3. A D gene is named only where the DNA matches it firmly. Clone size, where shown, is once, few, many, or a class for clones that have expanded.

abundance,d_gene,v_gene,j_gene,CDR3aa,CDR3nt
NA,TRBD1,TRBV6-5,TRBJ1-2,CASSYVRQGADGYTF,TGTGCCAGCAGTTACGTCAGACAGGGGGCGGATGGCTACACCTTC
NA,TRBD2,TRBV6-5,TRBJ2-7,CASSYPSSGGYEQYF,TGTGCCAGCAGTTACCCATCTAGCGGGGGCTACGAGCAGTACTTC
NA,TRBD1,TRBV5-6,TRBJ1-6,CASSLPGTGIGSPLHF,TGTGCCAGCAGCTTACCGGGGACAGGGATTGGTTCACCCCTCCACTTT
NA,TRBD2,TRBV6-5,TRBJ2-1,CASSSNSGRNEQFF,TGTGCCAGCAGTAGTAATAGCGGGCGAAATGAGCAGTTCTTC
NA,NA,TRBV4-1,TRBJ1-2,CASSQISGNYGYTF,TGCGCCAGCAGCCAAATTTCAGGGAACTATGGCTACACCTTC
NA,NA,TRBV2,TRBJ1-2,CASNRENSNYGYTF,TGTGCCAGCAACCGGGAAAACTCTAACTATGGCTACACCTTC
NA,TRBD1,TRBV9,TRBJ1-4,CASSVTGGTNEKLFF,TGTGCCAGCAGCGTTACAGGGGGAACTAATGAAAAACTGTTTTTT
NA,NA,TRBV28,TRBJ2-7,CASSRRGDYEQYF,TGTGCCAGCAGTAGGCGCGGGGACTACGAGCAGTACTTC
once,TRBD2,TRBV7-6,TRBJ2-3,CASSHRRVAGHTDTQYF,TGTGCCAGCAGCCACCGGCGGGTAGCGGGCCACACAGATACGCAGTATTTT
NA,NA,TRBV7-2,TRBJ1-2,CASTWAGNVYGYTF,TGTGCCAGCACCTGGGCCGGGAACGTCTATGGCTACACCTTC
NA,NA,TRBV6-5,TRBJ1-4,CASSFQPRWEKLFF,TGTGCCAGCAGTTTTCAGCCTAGGTGGGAAAAACTGTTTTTT
NA,TRBD2,TRBV2,TRBJ2-5,CASTSGGGETQYF,TGTGCCAGCACTAGCGGGGGGGGTGAGACCCAGTACTTC
NA,TRBD2,TRBV18,TRBJ2-2,CASSPRLAENTGELFF,TGTGCCAGCTCACCACGACTAGCGGAGAACACCGGGGAGCTGTTTTTT
NA,NA,TRBV15,TRBJ2-5,CATTTGGKETQYF,TGTGCCACGACAACCGGGGGTAAAGAGACCCAGTACTTC
NA,TRBD2,TRBV10-3,TRBJ2-2,CAISERRTSGRAANTGELFF,TGTGCCATCAGTGAGAGGCGGACTAGCGGGAGGGCCGCGAACACCGGGGAGCTGTTTTTT
NA,TRBD2,TRBV6-4,TRBJ2-1,CASSAASGGYNEQFF,TGTGCCAGCAGTGCAGCTAGCGGGGGCTACAATGAGCAGTTCTTC
NA,NA,TRBV5-1,TRBJ1-1,CASSSKGGNTEAFF,TGCGCCAGCAGCTCAAAGGGAGGGAACACTGAAGCTTTCTTT
NA,NA,TRBV5-5,TRBJ1-2,CASSRERDTSNYGYTF,TGTGCCAGCAGCAGAGAACGGGACACTTCTAACTATGGCTACACCTTC
NA,NA,TRBV3-1/TRBV3-2,TRBJ1-1,CASSQLRQSEAFF,TGTGCCAGCAGCCAACTTAGACAGTCCGAAGCTTTCTTT
NA,NA,TRBV2,TRBJ1-6,CASRQDRLNSPLHF,TGTGCCAGCAGACAAGACAGGCTCAATTCACCCCTCCACTTT
NA,NA,TRBV7-6,TRBJ2-5,CASSLGAGAQETQYF,TGTGCCAGCAGCTTAGGGGCGGGGGCACAAGAGACCCAGTACTTC
NA,NA,TRBV10-1,TRBJ2-7,CASSDFESYEQYF,TGCGCCAGCAGTGATTTTGAGAGCTACGAGCAGTACTTC
once,NA,TRBV12-3/TRBV12-4,TRBJ2-2,CASSLTGSGELFF,TGTGCCAGCAGTCTAACAGGGTCAGGGGAGCTGTTTTTT
few,TRBD1,TRBV4-1,TRBJ1-5,CASSLTGTGDQPQHF,TGCGCCAGCAGCCTGACCGGGACAGGGGATCAGCCCCAGCATTTT
NA,NA,TRBV10-3,TRBJ2-5,CATTSSSRETQYF,TGTGCCACCACTAGTAGTTCAAGAGAGACCCAGTACTTC
NA,TRBD2,TRBV28,TRBJ2-1,CASSFQGLVRNEQFF,TGTGCCAGCAGTTTCCAGGGACTAGTGAGGAATGAGCAGTTCTTC
NA,NA,TRBV4-1,TRBJ1-3,CASSQDRGGDTIYF,TGCGCCAGCAGCCAAGATCGCGGGGGGGACACCATATATTTT
NA,NA,TRBV24-1,TRBJ2-2,CATSDPGLPTGELFF,TGTGCCACCAGTGACCCGGGACTCCCGACCGGGGAGCTGTTTTTT
NA,TRBD1,TRBV19,TRBJ2-7,CASSPGQGAYEQYF,TGTGCCAGTAGTCCGGGACAGGGTGCCTACGAGCAGTACTTC
NA,NA,TRBV14,TRBJ1-1,CASSQDRNTEAFF,TGTGCCAGCAGCCAAGATAGGAACACTGAAGCTTTCTTT
NA,TRBD2,TRBV5-1,TRBJ2-3,CASSPSGLETDTQYF,TGCGCCAGCAGCCCTAGCGGTCTGGAGACAGATACGCAGTATTTT
once,TRBD1,TRBV3-1/TRBV3-2,TRBJ1-2,CASSQQGASPYGYTF,TGTGCCAGCAGCCAGCAGGGGGCCAGCCCGTATGGCTACACCTTC
NA,TRBD1,TRBV2,TRBJ1-4,CASSENRGVGEKLFF,TGTGCCAGCAGTGAAAACAGGGGGGTTGGGGAAAAACTGTTTTTT
NA,TRBD2,TRBV3-1/TRBV3-2,TRBJ2-3,CASSQDFGGTDTQYF,TGTGCCAGCAGCCAGGACTTCGGGGGGACAGATACGCAGTATTTT
NA,NA,TRBV28,TRBJ2-7,CASRIPGQTYEQYF,TGTGCCAGCAGAATCCCGGGACAAACCTACGAGCAGTACTTC
NA,TRBD2,TRBV14,TRBJ2-2,CASSQEGLAYPWGGELFF,TGTGCCAGCAGCCAAGAGGGACTAGCGTACCCCTGGGGGGGGGAGCTGTTTTTT
NA,NA,TRBV5-6,TRBJ1-1,CASSSGGEAFF,TGTGCCAGCAGCTCCGGCGGGGAAGCTTTCTTT
NA,TRBD1,TRBV28,TRBJ1-4,CASTSGTGNEKLFF,TGTGCCAGCACCTCCGGGACAGGGAATGAAAAACTGTTTTTT
NA,TRBD2,TRBV7-9,TRBJ2-3,CASSRIAGGGRDTQYF,TGTGCCAGCAGCCGCATTGCGGGAGGAGGCAGAGATACGCAGTATTTT
NA,NA,TRBV10-1,TRBJ1-5,CASSVGSNQPQHF,TGCGCCAGCAGTGTCGGTAGCAATCAGCCCCAGCATTTT
NA,NA,TRBV5-1,TRBJ2-7,CASSLSGFSEQYF,TGCGCCAGCAGCTTGTCAGGGTTCAGCGAGCAGTACTTC
NA,NA,TRBV30,TRBJ2-7,CAWSVQTNRDEQYF,TGTGCCTGGAGTGTACAGACCAACAGGGACGAGCAGTACTTC
NA,NA,TRBV11-2,TRBJ2-2,CASSLRHDSGELFF,TGTGCCAGCAGCCTCAGACACGATTCCGGGGAGCTGTTTTTT
NA,NA,TRBV4-3,TRBJ1-6,CASSQAARGESPLHF,TGCGCCAGCAGCCAAGCGGCCAGGGGAGAATCACCCCTCCACTTT
NA,TRBD2,TRBV10-1,TRBJ2-7,CASSEWGGNGEQYF,TGCGCCAGCAGTGAGTGGGGAGGGAATGGCGAGCAGTACTTC
few,TRBD1,TRBV3-1/TRBV3-2,TRBJ1-5,CASTQGANNQPQHF,TGTGCCAGCACCCAGGGGGCCAACAATCAGCCCCAGCATTTT
NA,TRBD1,TRBV19,TRBJ1-3,CASSMGTGVSGNTIYF,TGTGCCAGTAGTATGGGTACAGGGGTATCTGGAAACACCATATATTTT
NA,TRBD1,TRBV18,TRBJ1-1,CATRGGGNTEAFF,TGTGCCACCCGAGGGGGCGGGAACACTGAAGCTTTCTTT
NA,TRBD1,TRBV19,TRBJ2-2,CASSKTTGANTGELFF,TGTGCCAGTAGTAAAACGACAGGGGCGAACACCGGGGAGCTGTTTTTT
NA,NA,TRBV19,TRBJ1-1,CASSIGSTEAFF,TGTGCCAGTAGTATAGGCAGTACTGAAGCTTTCTTT
NA,NA,TRBV5-4,TRBJ2-5,CASSSGLSQETQYF,TGTGCCAGCAGCTCTGGACTTTCGCAAGAGACCCAGTACTTC
NA,TRBD2,TRBV10-1,TRBJ2-3,CASSSSGTQYF,TGCGCCAGCAGTTCTAGCGGTACGCAGTATTTT
NA,NA,TRBV3-1/TRBV3-2,TRBJ2-3,CASSSLVGTDTQYF,TGTGCCAGCAGCTCCTTAGTGGGCACAGATACGCAGTATTTT